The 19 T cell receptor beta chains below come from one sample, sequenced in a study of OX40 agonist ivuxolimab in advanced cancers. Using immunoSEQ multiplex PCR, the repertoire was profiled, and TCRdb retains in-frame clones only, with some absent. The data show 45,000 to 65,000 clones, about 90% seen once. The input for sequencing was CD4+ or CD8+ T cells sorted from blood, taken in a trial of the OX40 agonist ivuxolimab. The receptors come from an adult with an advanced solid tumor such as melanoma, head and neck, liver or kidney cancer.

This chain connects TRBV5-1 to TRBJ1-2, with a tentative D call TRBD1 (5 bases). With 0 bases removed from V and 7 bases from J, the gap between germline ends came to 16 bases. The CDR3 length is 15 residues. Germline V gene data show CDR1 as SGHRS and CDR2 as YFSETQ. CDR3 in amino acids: CASSLDFQGAAGYTF. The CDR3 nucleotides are TGCGCCAGCAGCTTGGATTTTCAGGGTGCTGCTGGCTACACCTTC.

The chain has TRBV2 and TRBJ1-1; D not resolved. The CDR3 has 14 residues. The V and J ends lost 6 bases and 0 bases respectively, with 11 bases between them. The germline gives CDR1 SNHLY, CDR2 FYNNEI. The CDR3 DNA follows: TGTGCCAGCAGGTTACAACAGCTGAACACTGAAGCTTTCTTT. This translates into CASRLQQLNTEAFF.

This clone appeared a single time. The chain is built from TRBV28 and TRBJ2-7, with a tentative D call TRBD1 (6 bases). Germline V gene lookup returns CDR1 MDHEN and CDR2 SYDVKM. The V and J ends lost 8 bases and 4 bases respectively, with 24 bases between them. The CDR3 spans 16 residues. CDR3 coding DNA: TGTGCCAGCGGACTGGGTACAGGGATGGGCATTTACGAGCAGTACTTC. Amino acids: CASGLGTGMGIYEQYF. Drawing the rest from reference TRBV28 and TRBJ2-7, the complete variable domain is DVKVTQSSRYLVKRTGEKVFLECVQDMDHENMFWYRQDPGLGLRLIYFSYDVKMKEKGDIPEGYSVSREKKERFSLILESASTNQTSMYLCASGLGTGMGIYEQYFGPGTRLTVT.

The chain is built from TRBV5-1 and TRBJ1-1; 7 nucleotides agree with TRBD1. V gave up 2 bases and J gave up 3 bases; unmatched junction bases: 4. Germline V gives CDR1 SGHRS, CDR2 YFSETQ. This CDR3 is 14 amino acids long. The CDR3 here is CASSLYGQDTEAFF. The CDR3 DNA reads TGCGCCAGCAGCTTATACGGACAGGACACTGAAGCTTTCTTT.

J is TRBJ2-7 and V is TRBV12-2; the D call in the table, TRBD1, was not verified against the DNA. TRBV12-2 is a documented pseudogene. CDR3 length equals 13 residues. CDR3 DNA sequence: TGTGCAAGTCGCCGACAGGGGGACGACGAGCAGTACTTC. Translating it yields CASRRQGDDEQYF.

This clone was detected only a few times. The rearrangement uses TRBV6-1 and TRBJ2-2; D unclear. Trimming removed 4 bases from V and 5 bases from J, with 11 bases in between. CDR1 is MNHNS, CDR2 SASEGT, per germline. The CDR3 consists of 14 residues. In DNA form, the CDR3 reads TGTGCCAGCAGTGTTCTAACCAGGACCGGGGAGCTGTTTTTT. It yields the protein CASSVLTRTGELFF.

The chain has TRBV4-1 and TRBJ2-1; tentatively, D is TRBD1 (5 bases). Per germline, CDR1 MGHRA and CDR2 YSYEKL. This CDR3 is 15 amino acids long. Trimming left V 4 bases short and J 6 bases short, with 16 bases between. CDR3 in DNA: TGCGCCAGCAGCCTACGGACGGACAACCCCAATGAGCAGTTCTTC. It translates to CASSLRTDNPNEQFF.

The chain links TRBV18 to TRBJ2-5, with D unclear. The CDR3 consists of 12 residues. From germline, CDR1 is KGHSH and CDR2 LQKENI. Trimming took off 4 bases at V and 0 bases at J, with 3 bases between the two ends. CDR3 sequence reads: CASSLNQETQYF. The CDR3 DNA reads TGTGCCAGCTCACTCAACCAAGAGACCCAGTACTTC.

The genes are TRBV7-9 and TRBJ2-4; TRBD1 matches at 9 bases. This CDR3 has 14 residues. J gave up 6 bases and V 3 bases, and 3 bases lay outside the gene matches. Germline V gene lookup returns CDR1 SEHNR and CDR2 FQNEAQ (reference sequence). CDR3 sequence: CASSFGTGLNIQYF. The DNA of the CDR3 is TGTGCCAGCAGCTTTGGGACAGGGTTAAACATTCAGTACTTC. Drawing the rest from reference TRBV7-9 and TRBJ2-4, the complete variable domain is DTGVSQNPRHKITKRGQNVTFRCDPISEHNRLYWYRQTLGQGPEFLTYFQNEAQLEKSRLLSDRFSAERPKGSFSTLEIQRTEQGDSAMYLCASSFGTGLNIQYFGAGTRLSVL.

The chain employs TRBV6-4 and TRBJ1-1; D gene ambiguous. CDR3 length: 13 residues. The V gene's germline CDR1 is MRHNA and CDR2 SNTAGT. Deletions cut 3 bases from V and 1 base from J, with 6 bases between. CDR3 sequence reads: CASSEAGNTEAFF. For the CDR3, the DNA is TGTGCCAGCAGTGAGGCAGGGAACACTGAAGCTTTCTTT.

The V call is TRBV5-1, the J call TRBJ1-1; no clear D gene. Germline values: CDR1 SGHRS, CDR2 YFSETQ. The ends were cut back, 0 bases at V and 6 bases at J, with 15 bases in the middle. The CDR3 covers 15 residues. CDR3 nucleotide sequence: TGCGCCAGCAGCTTGGCCCGTGGGGTTAGCGCTGAAGCTTTCTTT. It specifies CASSLARGVSAEAFF.

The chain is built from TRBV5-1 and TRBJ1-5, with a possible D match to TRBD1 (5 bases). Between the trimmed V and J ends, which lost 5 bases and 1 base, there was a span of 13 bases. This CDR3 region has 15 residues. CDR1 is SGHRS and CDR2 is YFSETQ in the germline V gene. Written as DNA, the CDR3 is TGCGCCAGCAGGGAGGGGCTGGGGAGCAATCAGCCCCAGCATTTT. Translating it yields CASREGLGSNQPQHF.

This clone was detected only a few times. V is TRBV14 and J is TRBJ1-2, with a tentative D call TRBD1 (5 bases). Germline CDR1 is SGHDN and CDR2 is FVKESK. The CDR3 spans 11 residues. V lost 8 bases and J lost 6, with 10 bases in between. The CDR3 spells CASARGDGYTF. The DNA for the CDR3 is TGTGCCAGCGCTAGGGGAGATGGCTACACCTTC.

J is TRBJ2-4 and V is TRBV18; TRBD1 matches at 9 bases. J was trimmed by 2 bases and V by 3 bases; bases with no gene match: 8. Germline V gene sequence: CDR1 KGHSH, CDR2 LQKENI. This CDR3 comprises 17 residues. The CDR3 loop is CASSPLRTGVSKNIQYF. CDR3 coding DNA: TGTGCCAGCTCACCCTTACGGACAGGGGTTTCCAAAAACATTCAGTACTTC.

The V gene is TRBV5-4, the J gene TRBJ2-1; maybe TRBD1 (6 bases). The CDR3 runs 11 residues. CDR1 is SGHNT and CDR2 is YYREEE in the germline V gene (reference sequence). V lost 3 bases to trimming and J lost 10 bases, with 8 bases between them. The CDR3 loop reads CASSYTGEQFF. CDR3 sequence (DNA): TGTGCCAGCAGCTATACAGGGGAGCAGTTCTTC.

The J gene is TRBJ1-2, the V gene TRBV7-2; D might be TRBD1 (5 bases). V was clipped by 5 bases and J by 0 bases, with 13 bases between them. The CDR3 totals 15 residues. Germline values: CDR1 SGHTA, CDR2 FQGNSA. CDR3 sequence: CASSTGTTPNYGYTF. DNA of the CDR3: TGTGCCAGCAGCACCGGGACGACCCCTAACTATGGCTACACCTTC.

The CDR3 here is CASSFFGRDQPQHF. In nucleotides, the CDR3 is TGTGCCAGCAGCTTTTTCGGACGGGATCAGCCCCAGCATTTT. This chain joins TRBV5-5 and TRBJ1-5; D remains unclear. The V gene lost 2 bases and the J gene lost 5 bases, with 11 bases spanning the gap. The CDR3 is 14 residues long. From germline, CDR1 is SGHKS and CDR2 YYEKEE (reference sequence).

Written as DNA, the CDR3 is TGTGCCACCACCAAAGACGCACTAGCCTACGAGCAGTACTTC. As protein: CATTKDALAYEQYF. The chain is built from TRBV15 and TRBJ2-7; D might be TRBD2 (5 bases). The germline CDR1 and CDR2 sequences are LNHNV and YYDKDF (reference sequence). This CDR3 contains 14 residues. Trimming left V 7 bases short and J 2 bases short, with 15 bases between.

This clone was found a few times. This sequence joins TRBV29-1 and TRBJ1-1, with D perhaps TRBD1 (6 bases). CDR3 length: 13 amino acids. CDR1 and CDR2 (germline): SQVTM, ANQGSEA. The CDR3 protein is CSGQWGVDTEAFF. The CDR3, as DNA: TGCAGTGGACAGTGGGGTGTGGACACTGAAGCTTTCTTT.